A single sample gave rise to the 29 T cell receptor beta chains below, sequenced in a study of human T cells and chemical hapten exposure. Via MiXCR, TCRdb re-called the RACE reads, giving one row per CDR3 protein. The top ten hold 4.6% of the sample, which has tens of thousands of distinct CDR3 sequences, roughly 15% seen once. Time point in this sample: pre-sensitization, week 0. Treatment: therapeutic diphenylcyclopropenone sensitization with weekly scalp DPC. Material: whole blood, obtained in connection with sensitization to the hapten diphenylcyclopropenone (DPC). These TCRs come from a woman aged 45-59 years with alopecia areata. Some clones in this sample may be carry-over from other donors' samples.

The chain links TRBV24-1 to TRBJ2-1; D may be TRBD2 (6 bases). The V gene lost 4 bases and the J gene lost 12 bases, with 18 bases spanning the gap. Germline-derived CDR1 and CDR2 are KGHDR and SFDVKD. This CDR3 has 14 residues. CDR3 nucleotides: TGTGCCACCAGTGACCCCTCCCGGGGAGGAGGGCAGTTCTTC. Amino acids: CATSDPSRGGGQFF.

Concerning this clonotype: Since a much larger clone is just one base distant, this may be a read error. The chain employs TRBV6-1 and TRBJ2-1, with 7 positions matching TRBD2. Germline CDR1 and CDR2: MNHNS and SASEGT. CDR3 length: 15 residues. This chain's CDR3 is CASSTRLAGFDEQIF. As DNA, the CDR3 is TGTGCCAGCAGCACCCGCTTAGCGGGTTTTGATGAGCAGATCTTC.

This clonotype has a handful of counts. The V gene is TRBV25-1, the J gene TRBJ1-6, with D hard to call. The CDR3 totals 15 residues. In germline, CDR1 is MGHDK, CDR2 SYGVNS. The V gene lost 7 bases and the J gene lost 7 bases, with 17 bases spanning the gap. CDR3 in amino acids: CASTPFEGRNSPLHF. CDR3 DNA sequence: TGTGCCAGCACCCCGTTTGAAGGGCGGAATTCACCCCTCCACTTT.

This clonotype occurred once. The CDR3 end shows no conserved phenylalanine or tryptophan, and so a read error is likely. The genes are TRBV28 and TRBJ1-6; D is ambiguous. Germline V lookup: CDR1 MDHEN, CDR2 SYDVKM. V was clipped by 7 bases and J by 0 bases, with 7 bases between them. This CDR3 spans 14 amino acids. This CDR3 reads CASKWSSYNSPLHS. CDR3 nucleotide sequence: TGTGCCAGCAAGTGGAGCTCCTATAATTCACCCCTCCACTCT.

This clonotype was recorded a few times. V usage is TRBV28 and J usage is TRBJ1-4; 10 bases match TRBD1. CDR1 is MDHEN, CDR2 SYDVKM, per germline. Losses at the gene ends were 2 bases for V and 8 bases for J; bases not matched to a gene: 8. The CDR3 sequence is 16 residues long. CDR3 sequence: CASSLLGQGVKEKLFF. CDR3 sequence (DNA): TGTGCCAGCAGTTTACTCGGACAGGGGGTGAAGGAAAAACTGTTTTTT. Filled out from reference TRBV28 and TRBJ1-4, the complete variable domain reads DVKVTQSSRYLVKRTGEKVFLECVQDMDHENMFWYRQDPGLGLRLIYFSYDVKMKEKGDIPEGYSVSREKKERFSLILESASTNQTSMYLCASSLLGQGVKEKLFFGSGTQLSVL.

CDR3 bases: TGTGCCAGCAGCTCAGACTACGGCTCGTACGAGCAGTACTTC. Protein: CASSSDYGSYEQYF. J is TRBJ2-7 and V is TRBV7-2; TRBD2 might be the D (5 bases). The germline V gene has CDR1 SGHTA and CDR2 FQGNSA. The ends were cut back, 4 bases at V and 4 bases at J, with 14 bases in the middle. CDR3 length equals 14 residues.

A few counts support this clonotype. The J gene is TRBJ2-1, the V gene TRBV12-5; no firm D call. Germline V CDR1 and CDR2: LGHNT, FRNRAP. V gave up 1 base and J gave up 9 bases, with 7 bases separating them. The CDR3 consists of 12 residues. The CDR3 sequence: CASGLALGEQFF. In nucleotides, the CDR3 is TGTGCTAGTGGTTTGGCCCTCGGTGAGCAGTTCTTC.

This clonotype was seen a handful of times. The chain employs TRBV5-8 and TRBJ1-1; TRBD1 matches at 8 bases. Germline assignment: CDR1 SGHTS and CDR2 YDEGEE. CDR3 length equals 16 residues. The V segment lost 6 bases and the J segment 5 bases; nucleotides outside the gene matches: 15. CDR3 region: CASIPGQGISRTEAFF. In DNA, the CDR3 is TGTGCCAGCATCCCTGGACAGGGAATTTCAAGGACTGAAGCTTTCTTT.

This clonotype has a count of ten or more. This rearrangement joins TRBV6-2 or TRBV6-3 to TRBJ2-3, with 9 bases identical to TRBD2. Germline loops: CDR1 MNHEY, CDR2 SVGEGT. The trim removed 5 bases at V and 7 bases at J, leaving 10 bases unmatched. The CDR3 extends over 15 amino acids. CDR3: CASSRSAGGRNTQYF. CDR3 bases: TGTGCCAGCAGTAGGTCTGCGGGAGGGCGAAATACGCAGTATTTT.

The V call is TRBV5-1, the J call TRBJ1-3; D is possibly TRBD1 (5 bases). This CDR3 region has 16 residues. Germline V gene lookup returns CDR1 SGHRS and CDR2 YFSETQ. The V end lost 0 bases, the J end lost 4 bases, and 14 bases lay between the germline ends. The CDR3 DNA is TGCGCCAGCAGCTTGGGGGACGTTGCAGGCGGAAACACCATATATTTT. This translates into CASSLGDVAGGNTIYF.

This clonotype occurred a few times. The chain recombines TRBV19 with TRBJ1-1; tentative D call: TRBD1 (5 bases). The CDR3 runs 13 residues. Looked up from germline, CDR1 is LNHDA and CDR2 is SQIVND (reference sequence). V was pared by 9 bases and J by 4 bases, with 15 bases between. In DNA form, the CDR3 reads TGTGCCAGCACCCCCCGGGGCGGCACTGAAGCTTTCTTT. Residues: CASTPRGGTEAFF.

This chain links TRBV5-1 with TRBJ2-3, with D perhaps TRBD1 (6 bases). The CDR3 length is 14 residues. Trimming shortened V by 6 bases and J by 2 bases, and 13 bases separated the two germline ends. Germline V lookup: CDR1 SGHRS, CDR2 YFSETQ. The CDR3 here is CASNLGQPTDTQYF. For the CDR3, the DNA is TGCGCCAGCAATCTCGGACAGCCCACAGATACGCAGTATTTT.

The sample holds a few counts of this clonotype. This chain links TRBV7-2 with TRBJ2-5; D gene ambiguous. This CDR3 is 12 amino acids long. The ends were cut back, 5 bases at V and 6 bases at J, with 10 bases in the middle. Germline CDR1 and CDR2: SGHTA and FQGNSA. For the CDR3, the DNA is TGTGCCAGCAGCCCTGGTACCCAGACCCAGTACTTC. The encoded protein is CASSPGTQTQYF.

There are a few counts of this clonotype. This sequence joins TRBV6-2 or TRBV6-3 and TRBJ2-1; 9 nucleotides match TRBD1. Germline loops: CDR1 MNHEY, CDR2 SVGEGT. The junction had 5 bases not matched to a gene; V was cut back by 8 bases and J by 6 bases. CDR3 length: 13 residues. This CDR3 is CASEGQGTNEQFF. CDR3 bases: TGTGCCAGCGAAGGACAGGGGACCAATGAGCAGTTCTTC.

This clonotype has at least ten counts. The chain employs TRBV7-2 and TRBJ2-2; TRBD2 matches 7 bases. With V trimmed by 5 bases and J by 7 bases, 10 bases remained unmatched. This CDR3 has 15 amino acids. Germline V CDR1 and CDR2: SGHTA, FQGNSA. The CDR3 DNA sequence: TGTGCCAGCAGCGCCCCAGCGGGAATTCGCGGGGAGCTGTTTTTT. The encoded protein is CASSAPAGIRGELFF.

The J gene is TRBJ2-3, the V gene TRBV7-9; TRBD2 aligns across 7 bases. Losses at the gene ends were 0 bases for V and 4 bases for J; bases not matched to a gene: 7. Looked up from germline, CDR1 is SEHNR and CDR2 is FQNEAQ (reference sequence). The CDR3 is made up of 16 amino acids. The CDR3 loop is CASSLAPRGSPDTQYF. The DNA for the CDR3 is TGTGCCAGCAGCTTAGCCCCCCGCGGGAGTCCAGATACGCAGTATTTT.

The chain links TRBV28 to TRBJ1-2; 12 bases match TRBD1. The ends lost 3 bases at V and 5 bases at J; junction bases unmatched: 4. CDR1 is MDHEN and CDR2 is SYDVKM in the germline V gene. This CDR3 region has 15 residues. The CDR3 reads CASSFSGQGAYGYTF. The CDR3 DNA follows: TGTGCCAGCAGTTTTTCGGGACAGGGGGCATATGGCTACACCTTC.

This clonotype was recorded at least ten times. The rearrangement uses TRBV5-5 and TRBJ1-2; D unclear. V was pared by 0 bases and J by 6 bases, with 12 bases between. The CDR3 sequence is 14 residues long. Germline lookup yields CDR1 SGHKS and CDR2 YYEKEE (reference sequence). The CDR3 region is CASSLVLQTHGYTF. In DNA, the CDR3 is TGTGCCAGCAGCTTGGTTCTACAGACCCATGGCTACACCTTC.

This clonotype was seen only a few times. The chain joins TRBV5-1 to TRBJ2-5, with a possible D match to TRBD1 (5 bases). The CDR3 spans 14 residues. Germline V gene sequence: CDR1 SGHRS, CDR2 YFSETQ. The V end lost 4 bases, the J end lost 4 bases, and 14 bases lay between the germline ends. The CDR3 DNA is TGCGCCAGCAGCGTCGACAGTCTCCGAGAGACCCAGTACTTC. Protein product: CASSVDSLRETQYF.

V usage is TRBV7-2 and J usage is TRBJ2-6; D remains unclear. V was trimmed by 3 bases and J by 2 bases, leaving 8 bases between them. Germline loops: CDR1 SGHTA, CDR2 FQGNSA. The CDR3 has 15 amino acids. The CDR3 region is CASSLSGTGANVLTF. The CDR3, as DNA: TGTGCCAGCAGCTTGTCAGGAACTGGGGCCAACGTCCTGACTTTC. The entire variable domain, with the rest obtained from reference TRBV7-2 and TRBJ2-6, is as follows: GAGVSQSPSNKVTEKGKDVELRCDPISGHTALYWYRQSLGQGLEFLIYFQGNSAPDKSGLPSDRFSAERTGGSVSTLTIQRTQQEDSAVYLCASSLSGTGANVLTFGAGSRLTVL.

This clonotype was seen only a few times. CDR3 bases: TGCAGTGCTAGAGATCCGGGACTACCCAACACCGGGGAGCTGTTTTTT. Translation gives CSARDPGLPNTGELFF. This chain links TRBV20-1 with TRBJ2-2; TRBD2 matches 7 bases. The CDR3 has 16 amino acids. Trimming at V came to 0 bases and at J to 2 bases, leaving 6 bases not matched to a gene. Germline values: CDR1 DFQATT, CDR2 SNEGSKA (reference sequence).

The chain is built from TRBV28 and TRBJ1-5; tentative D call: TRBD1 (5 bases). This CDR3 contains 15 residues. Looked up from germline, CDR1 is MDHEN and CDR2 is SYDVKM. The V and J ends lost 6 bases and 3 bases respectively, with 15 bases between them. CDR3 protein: CASRRAGQYNQPQHF. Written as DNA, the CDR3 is TGTGCCAGCAGGAGGGCGGGGCAGTACAATCAGCCCCAGCATTTT.

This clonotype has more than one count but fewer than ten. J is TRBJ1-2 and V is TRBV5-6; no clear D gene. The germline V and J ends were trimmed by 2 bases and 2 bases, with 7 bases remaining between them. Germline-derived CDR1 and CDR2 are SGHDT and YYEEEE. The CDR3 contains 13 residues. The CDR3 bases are TGTGCCAGCAGCTTAAGGGCGAACTATGGCTACACCTTC. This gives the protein CASSLRANYGYTF.

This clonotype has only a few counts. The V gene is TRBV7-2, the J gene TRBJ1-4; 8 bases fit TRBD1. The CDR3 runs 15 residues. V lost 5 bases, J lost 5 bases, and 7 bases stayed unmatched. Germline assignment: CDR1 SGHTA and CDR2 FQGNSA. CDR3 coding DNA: TGTGCCAGCAGCCCAGGTGGACAGGGAAATGAAAAACTGTTTTTT. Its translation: CASSPGGQGNEKLFF.

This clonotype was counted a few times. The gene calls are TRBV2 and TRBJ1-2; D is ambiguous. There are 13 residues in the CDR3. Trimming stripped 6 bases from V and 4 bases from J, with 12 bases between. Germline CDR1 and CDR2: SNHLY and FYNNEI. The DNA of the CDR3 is TGTGCCAGCAGCCGGGCCCAACGCTATGGCTACACCTTC. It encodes CASSRAQRYGYTF. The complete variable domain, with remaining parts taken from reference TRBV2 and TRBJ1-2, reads EPEVTQTPSHQVTQMGQEVILRCVPISNHLYFYWYRQILGQKVEFLVSFYNNEISEKSEIFDDQFSVERPDGSNFTLKIRSTKLEDSAMYFCASSRAQRYGYTFGSGTRLTVV.

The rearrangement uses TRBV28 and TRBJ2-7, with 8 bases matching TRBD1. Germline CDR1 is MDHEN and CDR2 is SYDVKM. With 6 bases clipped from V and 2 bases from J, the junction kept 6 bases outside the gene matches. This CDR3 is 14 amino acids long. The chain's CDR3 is CASSLLDRAYEQYF. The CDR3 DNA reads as TGTGCCAGCAGCCTTCTGGACAGGGCCTACGAGCAGTACTTC.

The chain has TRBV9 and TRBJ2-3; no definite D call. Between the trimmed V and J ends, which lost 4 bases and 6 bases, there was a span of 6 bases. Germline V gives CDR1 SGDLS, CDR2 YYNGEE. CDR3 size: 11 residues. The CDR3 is CASSPHDTQYF. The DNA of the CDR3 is TGTGCCAGCAGCCCACACGATACGCAGTATTTT.

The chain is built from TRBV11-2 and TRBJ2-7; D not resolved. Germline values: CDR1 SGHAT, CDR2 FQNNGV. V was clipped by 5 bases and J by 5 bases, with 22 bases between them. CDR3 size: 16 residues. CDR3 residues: CASSPLARKVLNEQYF. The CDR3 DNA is TGTGCCAGCAGCCCCTTGGCCAGAAAGGTCTTAAACGAGCAGTACTTC.

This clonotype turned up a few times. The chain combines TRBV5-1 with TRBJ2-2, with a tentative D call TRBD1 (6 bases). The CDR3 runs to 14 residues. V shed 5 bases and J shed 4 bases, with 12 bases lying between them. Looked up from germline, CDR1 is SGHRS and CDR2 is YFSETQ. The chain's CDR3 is CASSRQGTTGELFF. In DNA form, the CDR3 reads TGCGCCAGCAGTCGGCAGGGGACCACCGGGGAGCTGTTTTTT.